This T cell receptor (beta chain) was recovered during a study of blood T cell repertoires in COVID-19 (TCRdb year 2020). About the study as a whole: Samples covering the acute and convalescent phases of COVID-19 were provided by collaborators in the United States, Italy and Spain. The prospective study material was composed of cDNA or gDNA derived from T cells, B-cell-depleted T cells, or PBMCs. The dataset comprised deeply sampled blood TCRbeta repertoires from subjects exposed to, actively infected with, or recovered from COVID-19. The repertoires were made available in a free public database intended to serve as a resource for research on the immune response to SARS-CoV-2. Samples were obtained from the ongoing ImmuneRACE study (first 160 participants) and from some 1,200 subjects provided by 6 global collaborators. A de-identified subject ID, COVID-19 status, age in years and sex were almost always included in the sample metadata. Where available, HLA class I and class II types were taken from metadata supplied by the sample provider and were not determined by assay-based typing. Broad study findings and their caveats: The amount of clinical and demographic metadata varied by source and participant and was provided uncurated.

V and J are trimmed by 2 bases and 4 bases, and the gene matches miss 4 bases of the junction. CDR1 and CDR2 are read off the germline V gene as SGHRS and YFSETQ. The CDR3 runs 16 residues from the cysteine to the phenylalanine. The CDR3 DNA has 48 bases and is translated from base 1. The immunoSEQ Assay, a bias-controlled multiplex PCR, was used to amplify TCRbeta CDR3 regions from genomic DNA. The paper's data handling went like this. Within the assay, amplification of reference gene primers was used to estimate how many nucleated cells each sample contained. Sequence reads were collapsed and filtered to measure the absolute abundance of every unique TCRbeta CDR3 rearrangement. For each sample, productive Simpson clonality was calculated by taking the square root of Simpson's diversity index across productive rearrangements. TCRdb retrieved this table from immuneACCESS and kept in-frame rearrangements only. Not all clones are present; in checked studies, unresolved V genes account for under half, and no reason is known for the remainder. V and J calls and clone size are as listed in that table; D and trimming were resolved from the DNA. The sample contains just over 150,000 clones, 80% to 95% of them found a single time. The ten top clones hold 3.5% to 5% of the sample.

Collaborating institutions collected whole blood in K2EDTA tubes following their own protocols. For TCRbeta analysis, collaborators shipped samples in one of three forms: frozen whole blood, isolated PBMCs, or DNA extracted from either of those sample types. A note on this clone: Its antigen specificity is not known. Base qualities are missing; no much larger clone stands one base away.

The source of this sequence is a woman between 45 and 60 years old with acute or convalescent COVID-19. Recombination linked TRBV5-1 to TRBJ2-2, and 11 bases in between align with TRBD1. The sample taken for sequencing was peripheral blood. The CDR3 in this case is CASSFLGTGGTGELFF. The DNA sequence is TGCGCCAGCAGCTTTCTAGGGACAGGGGGCACCGGGGAGCTGTTTTTT.